The 17 T cell receptor beta chains reported below all come from one sample, sequenced in a study of CD8+CD57+ T cells in acquired aplastic anemia. Genomic DNA served as template for TCR beta VDJ and CDR3 profiling. TCRdb recomputed calls from the reads with MiXCR, one row per CDR3 protein. The sample consists of 150,000 or so distinct CDR3 sequences, around 48% of them appearing once. The authors sequenced patients whose flow cytometry had shown CD8+CD57+ cell expansion. The sequenced sample consisted of sorted CD4+, CD8+, or CD8+CD57+ T cells (not recorded which) from PBMCs. The receptors originated from a human donor with aplastic anemia.

This clonotype was seen at least ten times. J is TRBJ1-5 and V is TRBV2; 8 bases match TRBD1. J lost 1 base, V lost 1 base, and 6 bases had no gene match. The V gene's germline CDR1 is SNHLY and CDR2 FYNNEI. The CDR3 is 17 residues long. CDR3 amino acids: CASSEVRTGISNQPQHF. The CDR3 region has the DNA TGTGCCAGCAGTGAAGTGAGGACAGGGATCAGCAATCAGCCCCAGCATTTT.

This clonotype was picked up one time. This chain joins TRBV13 and TRBJ2-7; maybe TRBD1 (6 bases). The V gene's germline CDR1 is PRHDT and CDR2 FYEKMQ (reference sequence). The CDR3 consists of 17 residues. V was shortened by 6 bases and J by 2 bases, with 23 bases between the two germline ends. CDR3 amino acids: CASSPGTRTIGAYEQYF. DNA of the CDR3: TGTGCCAGCAGTCCCGGGACAAGGACAATAGGGGCCTACGAGCAGTACTTC.

The chain joins TRBV10-3 to TRBJ1-2; TRBD1 agrees at 7 bases. The CDR3 loop spans 12 amino acids. The germline V gene has CDR1 ENHRY and CDR2 SYGVKD. Trimming cost V 7 bases and J 8 bases; bases outside gene matches: 7. This CDR3 is CAITLTGEGYTF. CDR3 in DNA: TGTGCCATCACCCTAACAGGGGAAGGCTACACCTTC.

This chain links TRBV20-1 with TRBJ2-3; D is ambiguous. The CDR3 is 12 amino acids. In germline, CDR1 is DFQATT, CDR2 SNEGSKA (reference sequence). Trimming left V 3 bases short and J 0 bases short, with 4 bases between. CDR3 protein: CSASPSTDTQYF. For the CDR3, the DNA is TGCAGTGCTAGTCCGAGCACAGATACGCAGTATTTT.

The chain has TRBV24-1 and TRBJ2-7, with a weak D call TRBD1 (6 bases). Deletions cut 10 bases from V and 0 bases from J, with 12 bases between. Germline CDR1 reads KGHDR; CDR2 reads SFDVKD. The CDR3 has 13 amino acids. CDR3: CATPGHLSYEQYF. As DNA, the CDR3 is TGTGCCACACCGGGACACCTCTCCTACGAGCAGTACTTC.

Remarks on this clonotype: At one of its ends the junction is not consistent with the germline gene, which may arise from a read error. The chain links TRBV10-3 to TRBJ2-7, with 7 bases identical to TRBD1. Germline V gene lookup returns CDR1 ENHRY and CDR2 SYGVKD. This CDR3 contains 15 residues. The CDR3 region has the DNA TGTGCCATCAGTGAAGACAGGGCGATTATCAACGAGCGGTACTTC. Translation: CAISEDRAIINERYF.

This clonotype was found many times. The chain is built from TRBV12-3 or TRBV12-4 and TRBJ2-3, with no clear D. The CDR3 sequence is 14 residues long. V was trimmed by 2 bases and J by 2 bases, leaving 8 bases between them. For the CDR3, the DNA is TGTGCCAGCAGTTTACAACTTAACACAGATACGCAGTATTTT. Amino acids: CASSLQLNTDTQYF.

About this clonotype: The junction and the germline gene differ at one end; a read error may be behind it. The V call is TRBV25-1, the J call TRBJ1-6; D might be TRBD1 (6 bases). CDR3 length: 16 amino acids. The germline gives CDR1 MGHDK, CDR2 SYGVNS. The CDR3 DNA is TGTGCCAGCAGTGAATTGGCAGGGGTGGGGAATTCACCCCTCCACTTC. Residues: CASSELAGVGNSPLHF. The variable domain in full, completed from reference TRBV25-1 and TRBJ1-6, reads EADIYQTPRYLVIGTGKKITLECSQTMGHDKMYWYQQDPGMELHLIHYSYGVNSTEKGDLSSESTVSRIRTEHFPLTLESARPSHTSQYLCASSELAGVGNSPLHFGNGTRLTVT.

Comment on this clonotype: A read error is possible here, since a much larger clone lies one base away. The genes are TRBV6-1 and TRBJ2-5; no reliable D call. V gave up 5 bases and J gave up 5 bases, with 18 bases separating them. The CDR3 runs to 15 residues. CDR1 is MNHNS and CDR2 is SASEGT in the germline V gene. The CDR3 DNA reads TGTGCCAGCAGTCTTACACCGCAGCCTCGGGAGACCCAGTACTTC. The encoded protein is CASSLTPQPRETQYF.

Ten or more counts support this clonotype. The V and J genes are TRBV7-9 and TRBJ2-2; D ambiguous. Germline V gene lookup returns CDR1 SEHNR and CDR2 FQNEAQ (reference sequence). The CDR3 length is 14 residues. V gave up 5 bases and J gave up 4 bases, with 11 bases separating them. CDR3: CASSRPSSTGELFF. CDR3 bases: TGTGCCAGCAGCCGGCCATCGAGCACCGGGGAGCTGTTTTTT.

The chain is built from TRBV11-1 and TRBJ2-3, with D perhaps being TRBD1 or TRBD2 (6 bases each). The CDR3 is 15 amino acids. V dropped 5 bases and J dropped 5 bases, with 17 bases sitting between them. From germline, CDR1 is SGHAT and CDR2 FQDESV (reference sequence). The CDR3: CASSRLTGAGDTQYF. Here the CDR3 DNA reads TGTGCCAGCAGCCGCTTAACGGGGGCGGGAGATACGCAGTATTTT.

This chain connects TRBV20-1 to TRBJ2-3; 7 bases match TRBD1. The CDR3 length is 15 residues. V trimming: 8 bases; J trimming: 1 base; junction bases outside the gene matches: 12. Germline CDR1 DFQATT, CDR2 SNEGSKA (reference sequence). The CDR3 DNA reads as TGCAGTAGTCGGACCCCAGGGGGAGGCACAGATACGCAGTATTTT. It codes for CSSRTPGGGTDTQYF.

A few counts support this clonotype. The V call is TRBV7-8, the J call TRBJ1-6; D is ambiguous. The CDR3 sequence is 12 residues long. Trimming took off 7 bases at V and 6 bases at J, with 7 bases between the two ends. The germline V gene has CDR1 SGHVS and CDR2 FQNEAQ. The CDR3 loop reads CASNSGNSPLHF. As DNA, the CDR3 is TGTGCCAGCAACTCCGGTAATTCACCCCTCCACTTT.

This clonotype was seen repeatedly, ten times or more. The chain couples TRBV3-1 to TRBJ2-7; no definite D call. V dropped 7 bases and J dropped 3 bases, with 13 bases sitting between them. This CDR3 comprises 13 residues. Germline values: CDR1 LGHDT, CDR2 YNNKEL (reference sequence). CDR3 region: CASTNVGDYEQYF. CDR3 nucleotide sequence: TGTGCCAGCACCAATGTGGGTGACTACGAGCAGTACTTC.

In its sample, this clonotype was seen many times. J is TRBJ2-7 and V is TRBV7-2; D is unresolved. Looked up from germline, CDR1 is SGHTA and CDR2 is FQGNSA. V lost 4 bases to trimming and J lost 0 bases, with 13 bases between them. CDR3 size: 15 residues. The CDR3 nucleotides read TGTGCCAGCAGCTCGGACGGAAGACTCTCCTACGAGCAGTACTTC. This translates into CASSSDGRLSYEQYF.

The chain couples TRBV20-1 to TRBJ2-7; the match to TRBD2 covers 10 bases. With 2 bases clipped from V and 3 bases from J, the junction kept 16 bases outside the gene matches. The length of the CDR3 is 18 residues. Germline assignment: CDR1 DFQATT and CDR2 SNEGSKA (reference sequence). The DNA for the CDR3 is TGCAGTGCTAGATCGTACGGGGCCGGACTAGCGGTAAGCTACGAGCAGTACTTC. Encoded protein: CSARSYGAGLAVSYEQYF.

The chain carries TRBV24-1 and TRBJ1-2, with 7 bases lining up with TRBD1. Germline loops: CDR1 KGHDR, CDR2 SFDVKD. Unmatched junction bases numbered 5, after V lost 3 bases and J lost 2 bases. The length of the CDR3 is 15 residues. The CDR3 DNA sequence: TGTGCCACCAGTGATCCCGCAGGGGGGAACTATGGCTACACCTTC. It specifies CATSDPAGGNYGYTF.